These 10 T cell receptor beta chains were all obtained from the same sample, sequenced in a study of T-cell memory formation after mild COVID-19. Each CDR3 protein gets one entry after TCRdb re-called the 5' RACE reads with MiXCR. The table includes 85,000 to 130,000 distinct CDR3 sequences, roughly 11% detected once. Sequenced material: PBMCs or a T cell subset sorted from them (not recorded which). These receptors all stem from a man aged 18 to 30 who had mild COVID-19 (a few samples of this study predate the infection). Cell type and time point are not known.

About this clonotype itself: This may be a read error, as it is one base from a much larger clone. This sequence joins TRBV11-2 and TRBJ1-1; D unresolved. From germline, CDR1 is SGHAT and CDR2 FQNNGV. V lost 5 bases to trimming and J lost 1 base, with 8 bases between them. The CDR3 totals 13 residues. CDR3 residues: CASSMTPNTEAFF. The CDR3 bases are TGTGCCAGCAGCATGACACCGAACACTGAAGCTTTCTTT.

J is TRBJ1-2 and V is TRBV5-1; the match to TRBD1 covers 8 bases. V lost 0 bases, J lost 6 bases, and 10 bases stayed unmatched. CDR1 SGHRS and CDR2 YFSETQ come from the germline V gene. The CDR3 spans 16 residues. The CDR3 sequence: CASSLVGGQGADGYTF. The CDR3 nucleotides read TGCGCCAGCAGCTTGGTGGGGGGCCAGGGGGCCGATGGCTACACCTTC.

The chain is built from TRBV4-3 and TRBJ1-4, with 9 nucleotides matching TRBD1. V lost 5 bases, J lost 7 bases, and 8 bases stayed unmatched. CDR1 and CDR2 (germline): LGHNA, YSLEER. The CDR3 extends over 15 amino acids. The CDR3 region is CASSFGQGSSEKLFF. CDR3 nucleotide sequence: TGCGCCAGCAGCTTTGGACAGGGGAGTTCTGAAAAACTGTTTTTT.

The gene calls are TRBV23-1 and TRBJ2-5; D might be TRBD1 (5 bases). TRBV23-1 is placed among ORFs of uncertain function. V dropped 2 bases and J dropped 5 bases, with 12 bases sitting between them. This CDR3 region has 14 residues. The CDR3 DNA is TGCGCCAGCAGTCAAAGGGGATTGCAGGAGACCCAGTACTTC. This encodes CASSQRGLQETQYF.

The rearrangement links TRBV3-1 to TRBJ2-5; 12 bases match TRBD1. In germline, CDR1 is LGHDT, CDR2 YNNKEL (reference sequence). Losses at the gene ends were 4 bases for V and 5 bases for J; bases not matched to a gene: 11. There are 17 residues in the CDR3. CDR3 DNA sequence: TGTGCCAGCAGCCTCCGGGACAGGGGGCCGGCAAGGGAGACCCAGTACTTC. It translates to CASSLRDRGPARETQYF.

This chain connects TRBV9 to TRBJ2-3; D not certain. There are 12 residues in the CDR3. Germline CDR1 is SGDLS and CDR2 is YYNGEE. Trimming took off 1 base at V and 6 bases at J, with 6 bases between the two ends. CDR3 protein: CASSVLADTQYF. The DNA for the CDR3 is TGTGCCAGCAGCGTATTGGCGGATACGCAGTATTTT.

V usage is TRBV6-6 and J usage is TRBJ1-5, with TRBD1 identical over 7 bases. Germline CDR1 is MNHNY and CDR2 is SVGAGI (reference sequence). The J segment lost 3 bases and the V segment lost 4 bases, leaving 6 bases of the junction unmatched. The CDR3 extends over 15 amino acids. CDR3 nucleotide sequence: TGTGCCAGCAGTTGGATAACAGGGGACAATCAGCCCCAGCATTTT. Its translation is CASSWITGDNQPQHF.

This clonotype came up a few times. The chain recombines TRBV7-9 with TRBJ1-6, with D unresolved. The CDR3 runs to 15 residues. CDR1 and CDR2 from the germline V gene are SEHNR and FQNEAQ (reference sequence). V lost 6 bases, J lost 11 bases, and 20 bases lay in between. CDR3 residues: CASRAPGLRPTPLHF. For the CDR3, the DNA is TGTGCCAGCAGAGCACCGGGTCTCCGACCAACACCCCTCCACTTT. Full variable domain (outside the CDR3, taken from reference TRBV7-9 and TRBJ1-6): DTGVSQNPRHKITKRGQNVTFRCDPISEHNRLYWYRQTLGQGPEFLTYFQNEAQLEKSRLLSDRFSAERPKGSFSTLEIQRTEQGDSAMYLCASRAPGLRPTPLHFGNGTRLTVT.

This chain links TRBV29-1 with TRBJ1-1; D uncertain. This CDR3 has 11 residues. Germline V gene data show CDR1 as SQVTM and CDR2 as ANQGSEA. The ends were cut back, 4 bases at V and 0 bases at J, with 3 bases in the middle. CDR3 residues: CSVGLNTEAFF. The CDR3 DNA sequence: TGCAGCGTTGGGCTGAACACTGAAGCTTTCTTT. The variable domain in full, with the rest retrieved from reference TRBV29-1 and TRBJ1-1, is SAVISQKPSRDICQRGTSLTIQCQVDSQVTMMFWYRQQPGQSLTLIATANQGSEATYESGFVIDKFPISRPNLTFSTLTVSNMSPEDSSIYLCSVGLNTEAFFGQGTRLTVV.

The table lists this clonotype with many counts. The chain has TRBV7-8 and TRBJ1-5; D is ambiguous. V was cut by 5 bases and J by 3 bases, with 17 bases left in between. Germline loops: CDR1 SGHVS, CDR2 FQNEAQ. The CDR3 sequence is 16 residues long. The CDR3 protein is CASSHINYSPNQPQHF. In DNA form, the CDR3 reads TGTGCCAGCAGCCATATTAACTATAGCCCCAATCAGCCCCAGCATTTT.